This T cell receptor (beta chain) is drawn from a study of somatic mutations in cytotoxic T cells in rheumatoid arthritis. In the study overall: Prior to any treatment and right after diagnosis, patient blood (about 28 ml EDTA) was drawn. Nearly 100% purity was obtained when some V beta antibody-stained T-cell populations were flow-sorted; these included V beta1+ cells sequenced for TCRB. Findings and caveats of the study: Measurement of CD8+ T-cell clonality revealed no significant difference between rheumatoid arthritis patients and age-matched healthy controls. It was in rheumatoid arthritis patients, but not in healthy controls, that CD8+ clonality increased with age.

V lost 1 base and J 6 bases, leaving 18 bases between the germline ends. The CDR3 has 17 amino acids. Germline CDR1 is LGHNA and CDR2 is YNFKEQ. On this clone: Its antigen is still unknown.

Profiled with immunoSEQ multiplex PCR; TCRdb holds only in-frame clones, not every one. The repertoire holds some 30,000 clones, around 90% seen once, with roughly 9.7% in the top ten. Sample: CD8+ T cells sorted from blood. This receptor was taken from an adult with rheumatoid arthritis. The chain joins TRBV4-2 to TRBJ2-2; TRBD2 is a possible D gene (6 bases). The CDR3 DNA follows: TGTGCCAGCAGCCAAGTAGTTTGGGGGGAGAGGCCCGGGGAGCTGTTTTTT. Protein product: CASSQVVWGERPGELFF.